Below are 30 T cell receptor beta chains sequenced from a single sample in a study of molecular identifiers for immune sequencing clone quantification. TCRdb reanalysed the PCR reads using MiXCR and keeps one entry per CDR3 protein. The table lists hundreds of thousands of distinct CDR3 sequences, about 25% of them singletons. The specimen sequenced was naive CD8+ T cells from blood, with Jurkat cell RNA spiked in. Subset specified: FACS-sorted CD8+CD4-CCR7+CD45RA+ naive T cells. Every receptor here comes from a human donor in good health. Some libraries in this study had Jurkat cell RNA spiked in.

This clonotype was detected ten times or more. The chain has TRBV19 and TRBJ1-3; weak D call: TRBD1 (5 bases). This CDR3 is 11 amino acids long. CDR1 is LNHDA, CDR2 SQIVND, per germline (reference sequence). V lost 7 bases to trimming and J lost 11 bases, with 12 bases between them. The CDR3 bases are TGTGCCAGTACGGACAACGTGGCCATATATTTT. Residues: CASTDNVAIYF. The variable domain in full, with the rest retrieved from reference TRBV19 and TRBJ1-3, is DGGITQSPKYLFRKEGQNVTLSCEQNLNHDAMYWYRQDPGQGLRLIYYSQIVNDFQKGDIAEGYSVSREKKESFPLTVTSAQKNPTAFYLCASTDNVAIYFGEGSWLTVV.

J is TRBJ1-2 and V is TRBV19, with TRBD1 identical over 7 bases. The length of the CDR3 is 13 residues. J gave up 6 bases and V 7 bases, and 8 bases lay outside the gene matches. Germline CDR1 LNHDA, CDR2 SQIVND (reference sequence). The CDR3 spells CASNPDRLHGYTF. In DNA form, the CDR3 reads TGTGCCAGTAATCCGGACAGGTTGCATGGCTACACCTTC. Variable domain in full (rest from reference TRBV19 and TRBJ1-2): DGGITQSPKYLFRKEGQNVTLSCEQNLNHDAMYWYRQDPGQGLRLIYYSQIVNDFQKGDIAEGYSVSREKKESFPLTVTSAQKNPTAFYLCASNPDRLHGYTFGSGTRLTVV.

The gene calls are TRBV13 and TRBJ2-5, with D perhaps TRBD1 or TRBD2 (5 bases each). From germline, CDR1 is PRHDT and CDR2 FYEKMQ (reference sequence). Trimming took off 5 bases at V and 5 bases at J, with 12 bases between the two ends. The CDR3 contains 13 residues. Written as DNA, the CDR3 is TGTGCCAGCAGCCCCCTGGGGACGGAGACCCAGTACTTC. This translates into CASSPLGTETQYF.

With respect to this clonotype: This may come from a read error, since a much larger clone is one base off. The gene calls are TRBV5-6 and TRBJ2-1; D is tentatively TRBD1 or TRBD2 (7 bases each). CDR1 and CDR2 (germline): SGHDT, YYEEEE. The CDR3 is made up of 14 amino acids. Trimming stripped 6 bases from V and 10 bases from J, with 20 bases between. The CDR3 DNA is TGTGCCAGCACCCCAGGGGGGGACGCCTACGAGCAGTTCTTC. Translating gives CASTPGGDAYEQFF.

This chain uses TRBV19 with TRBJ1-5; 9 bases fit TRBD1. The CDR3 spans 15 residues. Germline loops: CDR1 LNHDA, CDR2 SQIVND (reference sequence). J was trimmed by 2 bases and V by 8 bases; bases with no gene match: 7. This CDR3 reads CASGFGTGRNQPQHF. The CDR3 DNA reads TGTGCCAGTGGTTTTGGGACAGGGCGCAATCAGCCCCAGCATTTT.

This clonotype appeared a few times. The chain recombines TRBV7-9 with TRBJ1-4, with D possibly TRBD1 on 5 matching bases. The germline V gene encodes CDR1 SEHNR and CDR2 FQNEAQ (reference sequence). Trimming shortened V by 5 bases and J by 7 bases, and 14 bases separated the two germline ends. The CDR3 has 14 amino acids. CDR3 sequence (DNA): TGTGCCAGCAGCCCAGTCCAGGGTCCTGAAAAACTGTTTTTT. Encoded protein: CASSPVQGPEKLFF.

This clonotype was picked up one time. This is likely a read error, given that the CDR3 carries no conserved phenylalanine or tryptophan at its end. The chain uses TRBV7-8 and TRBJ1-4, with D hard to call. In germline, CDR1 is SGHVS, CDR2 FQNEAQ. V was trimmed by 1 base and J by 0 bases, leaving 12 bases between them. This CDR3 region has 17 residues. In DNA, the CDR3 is TGTGCCAGCAGCTTAGAATTGGCCCGGACAACTAATGAAAAACTGTTTTCT. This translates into CASSLELARTTNEKLFS.

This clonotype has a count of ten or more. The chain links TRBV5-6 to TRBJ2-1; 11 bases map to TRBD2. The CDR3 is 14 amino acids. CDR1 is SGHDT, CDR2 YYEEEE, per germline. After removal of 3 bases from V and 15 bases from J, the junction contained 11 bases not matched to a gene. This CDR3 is CASSSTGLAVEAFF. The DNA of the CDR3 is TGTGCCAGCAGCTCCACGGGACTAGCGGTCGAGGCGTTCTTC.

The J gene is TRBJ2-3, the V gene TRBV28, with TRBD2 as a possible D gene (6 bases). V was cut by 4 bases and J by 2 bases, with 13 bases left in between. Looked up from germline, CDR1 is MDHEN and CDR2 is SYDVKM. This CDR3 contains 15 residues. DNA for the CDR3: TGTGCCAGCAGTTCCCGCGGGGTGTACACAGATACGCAGTATTTT. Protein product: CASSSRGVYTDTQYF.

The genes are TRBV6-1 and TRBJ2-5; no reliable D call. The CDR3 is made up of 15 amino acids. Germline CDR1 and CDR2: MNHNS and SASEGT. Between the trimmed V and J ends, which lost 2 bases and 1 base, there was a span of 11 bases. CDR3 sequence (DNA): TGTGCCAGCAGTGAAAATGTGACCCTCCAAGAGACCCAGTACTTC. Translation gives CASSENVTLQETQYF.

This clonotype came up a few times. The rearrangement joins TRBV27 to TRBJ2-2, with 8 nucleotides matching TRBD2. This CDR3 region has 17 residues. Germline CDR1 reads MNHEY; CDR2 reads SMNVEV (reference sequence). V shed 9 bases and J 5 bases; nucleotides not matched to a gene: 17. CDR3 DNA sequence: TGTGCCAGTTCCATCGGGGGGGCGTTTGGAAAAACCGGGGAGCTGTTTTTT. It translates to CASSIGGAFGKTGELFF.

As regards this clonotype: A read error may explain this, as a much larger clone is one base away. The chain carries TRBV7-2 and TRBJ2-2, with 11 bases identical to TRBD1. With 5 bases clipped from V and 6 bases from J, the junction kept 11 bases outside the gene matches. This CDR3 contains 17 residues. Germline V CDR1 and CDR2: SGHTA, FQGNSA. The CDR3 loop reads CASSNWDRGTVPGELFF. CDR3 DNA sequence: TGTGCCAGCAGCAACTGGGACAGGGGGACGGTCCCCGGGGAGCTGTTTTTT.

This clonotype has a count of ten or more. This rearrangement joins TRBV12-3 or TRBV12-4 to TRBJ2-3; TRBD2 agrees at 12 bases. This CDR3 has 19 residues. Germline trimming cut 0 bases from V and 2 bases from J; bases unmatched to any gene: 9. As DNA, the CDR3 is TGTGCCAGCAGTTTAGCCGGTCTAGCGGGGGGGCGCGTCACAGATACGCAGTATTTT. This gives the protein CASSLAGLAGGRVTDTQYF.

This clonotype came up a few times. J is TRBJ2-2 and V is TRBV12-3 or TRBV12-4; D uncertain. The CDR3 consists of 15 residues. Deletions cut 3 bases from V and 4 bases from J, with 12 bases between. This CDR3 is CASSFGVGGTGELFF. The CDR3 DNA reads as TGTGCCAGCAGTTTTGGGGTCGGTGGCACCGGGGAGCTGTTTTTT.

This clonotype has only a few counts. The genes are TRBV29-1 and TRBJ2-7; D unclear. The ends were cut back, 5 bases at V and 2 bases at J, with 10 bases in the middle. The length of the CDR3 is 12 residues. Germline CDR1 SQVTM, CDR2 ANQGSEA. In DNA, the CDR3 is TGCAGCGTTAAGGACCGAACCTACGAGCAGTACTTC. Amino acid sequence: CSVKDRTYEQYF.

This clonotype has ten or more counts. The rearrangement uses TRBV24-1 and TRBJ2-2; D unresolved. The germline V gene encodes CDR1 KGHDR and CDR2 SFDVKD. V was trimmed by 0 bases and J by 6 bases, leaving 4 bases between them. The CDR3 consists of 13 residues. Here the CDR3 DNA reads TGTGCCACCAGTGATTTGGTGTCCGGGGAGCTGTTTTTT. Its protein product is CATSDLVSGELFF.

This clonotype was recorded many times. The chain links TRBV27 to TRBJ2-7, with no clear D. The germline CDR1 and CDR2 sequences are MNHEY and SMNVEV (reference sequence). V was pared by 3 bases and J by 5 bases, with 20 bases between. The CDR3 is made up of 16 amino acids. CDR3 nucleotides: TGTGCCAGCAGTTTCCTATCCCCGACCCATGCCCACGAGCAGTACTTC. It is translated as CASSFLSPTHAHEQYF.

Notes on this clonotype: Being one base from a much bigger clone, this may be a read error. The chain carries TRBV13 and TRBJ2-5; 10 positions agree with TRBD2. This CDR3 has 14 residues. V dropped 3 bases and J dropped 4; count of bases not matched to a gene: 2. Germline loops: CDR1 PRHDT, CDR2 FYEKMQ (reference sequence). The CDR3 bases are TGTGCCAGCAGCTTGGGACTAGCGATAGAGACCCAGTACTTC. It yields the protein CASSLGLAIETQYF.

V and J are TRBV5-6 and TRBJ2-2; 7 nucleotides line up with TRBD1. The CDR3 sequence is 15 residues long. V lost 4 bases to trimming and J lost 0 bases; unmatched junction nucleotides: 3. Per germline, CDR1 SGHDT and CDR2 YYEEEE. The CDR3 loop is CASSGGQTNTGELFF. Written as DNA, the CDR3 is TGTGCCAGCAGCGGGGGACAGACGAACACCGGGGAGCTGTTTTTT.

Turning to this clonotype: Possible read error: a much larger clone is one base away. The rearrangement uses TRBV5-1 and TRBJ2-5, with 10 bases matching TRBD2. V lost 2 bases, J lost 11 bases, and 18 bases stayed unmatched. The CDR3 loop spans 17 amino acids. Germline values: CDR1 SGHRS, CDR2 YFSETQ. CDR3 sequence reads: CASSFGEREGPAGEQYF. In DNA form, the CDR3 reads TGCGCCAGCAGCTTTGGGGAGCGGGAGGGCCCGGCGGGTGAGCAGTACTTC.

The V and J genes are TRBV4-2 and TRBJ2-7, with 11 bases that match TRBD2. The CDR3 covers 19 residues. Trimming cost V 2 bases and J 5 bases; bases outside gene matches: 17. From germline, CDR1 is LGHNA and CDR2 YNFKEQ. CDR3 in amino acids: CASSQHTSGSMGLGHEQYF. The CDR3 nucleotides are TGTGCCAGCAGCCAACATACTAGCGGGAGTATGGGGTTAGGCCACGAGCAGTACTTC.

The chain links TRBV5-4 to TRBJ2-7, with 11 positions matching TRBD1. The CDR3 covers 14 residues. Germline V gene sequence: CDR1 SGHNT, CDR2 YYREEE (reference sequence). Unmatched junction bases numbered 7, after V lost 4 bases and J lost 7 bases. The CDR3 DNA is TGTGCCAGCAGCCCGGGACAGGGGGTTCGTGAGCAGTACTTC. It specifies CASSPGQGVREQYF. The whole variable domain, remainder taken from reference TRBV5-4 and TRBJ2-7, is ETGVTQSPTHLIKTRGQQVTLRCSSQSGHNTVSWYQQALGQGPQFIFQYYREEENGRGNFPPRFSGLQFPNYSSELNVNALELDDSALYLCASSPGQGVREQYFGPGTRLTVT.

The DNA for the CDR3 is TGTGCCAGCAGCTTAGTCACGTGGAGCGGAGCTTTCTTT. Protein: CASSLVTWSGAFF. The chain employs TRBV13 and TRBJ1-1, with unresolved D. The germline gives CDR1 PRHDT, CDR2 FYEKMQ (reference sequence). This CDR3 spans 13 amino acids. V lost 1 base and J 10 bases, leaving 13 bases between the germline ends.

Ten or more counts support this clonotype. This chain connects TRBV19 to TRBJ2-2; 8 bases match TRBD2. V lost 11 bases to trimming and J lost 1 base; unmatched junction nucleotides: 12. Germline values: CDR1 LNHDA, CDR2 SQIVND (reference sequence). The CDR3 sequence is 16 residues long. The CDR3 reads CASKDRTSLNTGELFF. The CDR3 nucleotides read TGTGCCTCTAAAGACCGGACTAGCCTGAACACCGGGGAGCTGTTTTTT.

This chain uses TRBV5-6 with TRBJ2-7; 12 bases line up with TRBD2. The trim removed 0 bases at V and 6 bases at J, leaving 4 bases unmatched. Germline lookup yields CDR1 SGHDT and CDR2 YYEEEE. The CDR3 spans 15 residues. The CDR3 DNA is TGTGCCAGCAGCTTGGAGCTAGCGGGGGGGCTCGAGCAGTACTTC. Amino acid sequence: CASSLELAGGLEQYF.

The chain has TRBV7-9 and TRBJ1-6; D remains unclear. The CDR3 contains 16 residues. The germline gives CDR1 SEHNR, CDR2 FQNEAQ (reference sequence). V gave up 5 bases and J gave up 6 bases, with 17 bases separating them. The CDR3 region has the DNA TGTGCCAGCAGCACCAATCCATTGGGCGCTAATTCACCCCTCCACTTT. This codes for CASSTNPLGANSPLHF.

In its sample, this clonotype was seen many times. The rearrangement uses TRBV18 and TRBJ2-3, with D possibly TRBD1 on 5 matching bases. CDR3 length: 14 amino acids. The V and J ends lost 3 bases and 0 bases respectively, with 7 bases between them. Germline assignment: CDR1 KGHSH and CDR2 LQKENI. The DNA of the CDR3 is TGTGCCAGCTCACCGCAGGGAAGCACAGATACGCAGTATTTT. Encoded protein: CASSPQGSTDTQYF.

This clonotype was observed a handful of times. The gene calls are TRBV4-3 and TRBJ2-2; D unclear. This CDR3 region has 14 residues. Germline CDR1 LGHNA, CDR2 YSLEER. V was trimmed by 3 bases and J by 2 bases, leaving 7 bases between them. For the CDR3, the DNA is TGCGCCAGCAGCCAGGGGATTAACACCGGGGAGCTGTTTTTT. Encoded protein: CASSQGINTGELFF.

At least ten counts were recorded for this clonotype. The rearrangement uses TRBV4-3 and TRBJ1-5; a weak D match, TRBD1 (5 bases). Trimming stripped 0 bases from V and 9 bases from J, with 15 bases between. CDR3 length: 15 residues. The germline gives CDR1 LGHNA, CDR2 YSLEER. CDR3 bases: TGCGCCAGCAGCCAAGATCGGCAGGGTGGACGGCCCCAGCATTTT. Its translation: CASSQDRQGGRPQHF.

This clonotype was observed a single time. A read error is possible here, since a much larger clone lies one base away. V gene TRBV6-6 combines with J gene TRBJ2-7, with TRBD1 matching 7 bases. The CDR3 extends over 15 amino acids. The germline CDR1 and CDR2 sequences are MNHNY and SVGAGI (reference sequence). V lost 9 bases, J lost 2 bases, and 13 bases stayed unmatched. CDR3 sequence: CARSPDRVGPYEQYF. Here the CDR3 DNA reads TGTGCCAGGAGCCCCGACAGGGTGGGCCCCTACGAGCAGTACTTC.